Detailed here is one T cell receptor beta chain. These data come from a study of shared clonotypes between healthy human individuals. Study in general: Donors had three CD4 naive, three CD4 memory, two CD8 naive and one CD8 memory plate apiece.

This CDR3 has 16 amino acids. Trimming at V came to 4 bases and at J to 6 bases, leaving 11 bases not matched to a gene. CDR1 SGDLS and CDR2 YYNGEE come from the germline V gene. TCRdb's table, derived via immunoSEQ multiplex PCR, lists solely in-frame clones and lacks some. The data contain a few million clones, just over 90% of them singletons. The sequenced material came from naive CD4+ T cells sorted from blood. Regarding subset: CD45RA+ positively selected. The receptor comes from a man between 18 and 35 years old in good health. The chain couples TRBV9 to TRBJ2-1; 9 bases fit TRBD2. The DNA for the CDR3 is TGTGCCAGCAGCTCACGGGCGGGGGGGAACCGCAATGAGCAGTTCTTC. Its translation is CASSSRAGGNRNEQFF.